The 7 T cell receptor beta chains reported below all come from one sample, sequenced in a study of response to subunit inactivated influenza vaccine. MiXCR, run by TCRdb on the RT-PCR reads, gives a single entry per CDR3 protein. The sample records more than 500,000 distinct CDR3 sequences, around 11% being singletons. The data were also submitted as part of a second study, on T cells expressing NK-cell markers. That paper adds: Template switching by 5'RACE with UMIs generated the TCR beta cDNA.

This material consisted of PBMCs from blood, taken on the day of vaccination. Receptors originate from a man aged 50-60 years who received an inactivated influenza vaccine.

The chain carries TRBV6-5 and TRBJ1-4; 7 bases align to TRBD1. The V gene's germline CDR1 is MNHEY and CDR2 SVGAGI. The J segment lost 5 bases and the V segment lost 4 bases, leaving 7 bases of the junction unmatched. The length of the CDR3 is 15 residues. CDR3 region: CASSLQGSRNEKLFF. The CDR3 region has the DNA TGTGCCAGCAGTTTACAGGGGTCTCGAAATGAAAAACTGTTTTTT.

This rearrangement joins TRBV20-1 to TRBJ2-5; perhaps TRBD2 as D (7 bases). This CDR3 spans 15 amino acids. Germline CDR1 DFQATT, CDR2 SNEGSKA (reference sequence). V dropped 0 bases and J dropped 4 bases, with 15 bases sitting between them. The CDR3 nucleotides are TGCAGTGCTAGAGATGCAAGGGAGGGGGGAGAGACCCAGTACTTC. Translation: CSARDAREGGETQYF.

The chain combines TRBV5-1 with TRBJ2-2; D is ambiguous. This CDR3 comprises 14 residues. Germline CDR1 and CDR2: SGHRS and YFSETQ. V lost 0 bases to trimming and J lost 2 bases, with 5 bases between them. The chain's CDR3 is CASSLDSNTGELFF. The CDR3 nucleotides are TGCGCCAGCAGCTTGGATTCAAACACCGGGGAGCTGTTTTTT.

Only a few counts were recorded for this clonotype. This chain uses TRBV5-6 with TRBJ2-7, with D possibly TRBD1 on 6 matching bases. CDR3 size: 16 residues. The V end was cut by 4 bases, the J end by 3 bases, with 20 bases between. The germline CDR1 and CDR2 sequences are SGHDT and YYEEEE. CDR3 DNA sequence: TGTGCCAGCAGCCTGGCCCTTACAGGGTTTTACTACGAGCAGTACTTC. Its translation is CASSLALTGFYYEQYF.

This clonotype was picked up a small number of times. The CDR3 bases are TGCAGTGCTAGAACCTCAACCGCAGATACGCAGTATTTT. Its translation is CSARTSTADTQYF. This chain connects TRBV20-1 to TRBJ2-3; D remains unclear. CDR3 length: 13 residues. Trimming took off 2 bases at V and 4 bases at J, with 10 bases between the two ends. Germline loops: CDR1 DFQATT, CDR2 SNEGSKA (reference sequence).

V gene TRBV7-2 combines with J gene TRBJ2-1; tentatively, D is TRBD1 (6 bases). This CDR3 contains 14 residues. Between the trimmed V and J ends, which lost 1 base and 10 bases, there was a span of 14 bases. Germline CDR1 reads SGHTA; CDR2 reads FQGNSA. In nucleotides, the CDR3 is TGTGCCAGCAGCTTAGGACTCCACGGACAGGAGCAGTTCTTC. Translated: CASSLGLHGQEQFF. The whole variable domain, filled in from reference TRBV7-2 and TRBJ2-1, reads GAGVSQSPSNKVTEKGKDVELRCDPISGHTALYWYRQSLGQGLEFLIYFQGNSAPDKSGLPSDRFSAERTGGSVSTLTIQRTQQEDSAVYLCASSLGLHGQEQFFGPGTRLTVL.

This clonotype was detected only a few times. The CDR3 sequence is CASSFTGVGTQYF. As DNA, the CDR3 is TGTGCCAGCAGTTTTACGGGCGTGGGGACCCAGTACTTC. This chain links TRBV12-3 or TRBV12-4 with TRBJ2-5; D remains ambiguous. Trimming removed 3 bases at V and 7 bases at J, with 12 bases between. CDR3 length equals 13 residues.